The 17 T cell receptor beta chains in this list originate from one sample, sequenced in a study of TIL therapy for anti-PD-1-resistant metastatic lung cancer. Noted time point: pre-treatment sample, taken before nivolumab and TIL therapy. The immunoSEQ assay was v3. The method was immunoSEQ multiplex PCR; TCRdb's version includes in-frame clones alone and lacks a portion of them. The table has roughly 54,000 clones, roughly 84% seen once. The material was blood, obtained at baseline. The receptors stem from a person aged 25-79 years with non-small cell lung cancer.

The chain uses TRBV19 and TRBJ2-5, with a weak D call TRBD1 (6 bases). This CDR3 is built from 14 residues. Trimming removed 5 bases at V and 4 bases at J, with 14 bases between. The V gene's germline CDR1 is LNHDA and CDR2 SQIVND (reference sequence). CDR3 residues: CASSPNRVRETQYF. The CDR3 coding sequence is TGTGCCAGTAGTCCAAACAGGGTCCGAGAGACCCAGTACTTC.

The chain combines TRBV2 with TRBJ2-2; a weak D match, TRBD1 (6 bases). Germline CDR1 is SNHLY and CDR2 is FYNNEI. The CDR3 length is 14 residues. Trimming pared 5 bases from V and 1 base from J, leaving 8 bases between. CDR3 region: CASSLDRNTGELFF. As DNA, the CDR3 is TGTGCCAGCAGTCTGGACAGGAACACCGGGGAGCTGTTTTTT.

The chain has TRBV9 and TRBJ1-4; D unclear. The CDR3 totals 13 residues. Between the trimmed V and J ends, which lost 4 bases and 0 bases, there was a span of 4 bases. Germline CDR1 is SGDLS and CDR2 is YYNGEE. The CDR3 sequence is CASSPPTNEKLFF. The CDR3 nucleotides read TGTGCCAGCAGCCCACCAACTAATGAAAAACTGTTTTTT.

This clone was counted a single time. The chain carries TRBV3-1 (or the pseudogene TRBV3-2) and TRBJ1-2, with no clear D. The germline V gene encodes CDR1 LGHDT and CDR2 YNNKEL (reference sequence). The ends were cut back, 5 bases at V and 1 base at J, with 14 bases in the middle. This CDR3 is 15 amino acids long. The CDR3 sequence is CASSNPGRINYGYTF. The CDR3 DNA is TGTGCCAGCAGCAATCCCGGACGGATTAACTATGGCTACACCTTC.

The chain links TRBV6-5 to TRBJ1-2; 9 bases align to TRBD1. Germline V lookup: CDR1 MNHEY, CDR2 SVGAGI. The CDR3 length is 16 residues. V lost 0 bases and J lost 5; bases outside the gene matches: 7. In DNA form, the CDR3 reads TGTGCCAGCAGTTACTCGACGACGGGACAGGGTTATGGCTACACCTTC. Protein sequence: CASSYSTTGQGYGYTF.

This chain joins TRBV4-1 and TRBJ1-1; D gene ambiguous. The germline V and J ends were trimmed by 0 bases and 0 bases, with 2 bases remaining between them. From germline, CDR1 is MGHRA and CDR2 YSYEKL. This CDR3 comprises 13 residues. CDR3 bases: TGCGCCAGCAGCCAAGATCTGAACACTGAAGCTTTCTTT. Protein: CASSQDLNTEAFF.

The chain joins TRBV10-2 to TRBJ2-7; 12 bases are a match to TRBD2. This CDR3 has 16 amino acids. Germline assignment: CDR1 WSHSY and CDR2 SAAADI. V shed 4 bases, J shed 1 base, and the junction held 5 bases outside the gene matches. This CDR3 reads CASSGSTSGSSYEQYF. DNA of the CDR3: TGCGCCAGCAGTGGGTCGACTAGCGGGAGTTCCTACGAGCAGTACTTC.

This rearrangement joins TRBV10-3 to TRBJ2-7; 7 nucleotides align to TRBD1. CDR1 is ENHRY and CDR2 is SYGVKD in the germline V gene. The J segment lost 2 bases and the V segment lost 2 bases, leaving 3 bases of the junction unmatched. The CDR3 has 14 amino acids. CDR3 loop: CAISERQGAYEQYF. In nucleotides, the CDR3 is TGTGCCATCAGTGAGCGCCAGGGGGCCTACGAGCAGTACTTC.

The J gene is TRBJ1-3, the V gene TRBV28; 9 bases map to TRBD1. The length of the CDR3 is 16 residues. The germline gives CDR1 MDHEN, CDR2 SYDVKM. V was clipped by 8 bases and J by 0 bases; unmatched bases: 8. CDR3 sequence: CASLGQGPLSGNTIYF. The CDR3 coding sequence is TGTGCCAGCCTGGGACAGGGTCCCCTCTCTGGAAACACCATATATTTT.

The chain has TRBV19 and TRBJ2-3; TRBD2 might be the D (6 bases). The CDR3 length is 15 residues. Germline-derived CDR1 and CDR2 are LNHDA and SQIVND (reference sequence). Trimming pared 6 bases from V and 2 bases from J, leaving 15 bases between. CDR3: CASSTSGTSTDTQYF. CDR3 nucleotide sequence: TGTGCCAGTAGCACATCCGGGACTTCCACAGATACGCAGTATTTT.

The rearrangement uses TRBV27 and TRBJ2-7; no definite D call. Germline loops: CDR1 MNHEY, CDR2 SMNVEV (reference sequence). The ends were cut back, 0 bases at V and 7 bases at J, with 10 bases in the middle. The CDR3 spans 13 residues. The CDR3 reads CASSLSELREQYF. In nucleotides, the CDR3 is TGTGCCAGCAGTTTATCGGAGCTGCGGGAGCAGTACTTC.

The CDR3 sequence is CASTPSGDYNEQFF. As DNA, the CDR3 is TGTGCCAGCACCCCGAGCGGGGACTACAATGAGCAGTTCTTC. The chain employs TRBV6-5 and TRBJ2-1; 7 bases fit TRBD2. Germline values: CDR1 MNHEY, CDR2 SVGAGI. The CDR3 runs 14 residues. The V gene end was trimmed by 7 bases and the J gene end by 3 bases; junction bases not matched to a gene: 6.

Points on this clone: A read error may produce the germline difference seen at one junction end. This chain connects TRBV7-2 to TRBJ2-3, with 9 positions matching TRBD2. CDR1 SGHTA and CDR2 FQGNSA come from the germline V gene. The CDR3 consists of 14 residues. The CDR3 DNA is TGTGCCAGCAGCCTCTCGCCGTCTAGCGGGGATCCTTCCTTT. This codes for CASSLSPSSGDPSF.

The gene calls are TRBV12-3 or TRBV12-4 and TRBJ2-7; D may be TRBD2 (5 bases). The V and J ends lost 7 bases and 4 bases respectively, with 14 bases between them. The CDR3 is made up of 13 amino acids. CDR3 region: CASNRAGKYEQYF. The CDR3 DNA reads TGTGCCAGCAACCGCGCGGGCAAATACGAGCAGTACTTC.

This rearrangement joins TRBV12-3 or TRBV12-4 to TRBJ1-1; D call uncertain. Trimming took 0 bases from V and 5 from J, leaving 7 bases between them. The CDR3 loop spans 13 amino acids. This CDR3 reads CASSLAGYTEAFF. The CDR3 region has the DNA TGTGCCAGCAGTTTAGCGGGGTATACTGAAGCTTTCTTT.

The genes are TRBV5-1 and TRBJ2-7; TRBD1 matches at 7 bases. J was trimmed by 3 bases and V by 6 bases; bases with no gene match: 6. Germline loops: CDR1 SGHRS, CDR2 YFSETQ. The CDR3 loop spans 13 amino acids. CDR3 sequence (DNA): TGCGCCAGCATGGGGGACAGCTACTACGAGCAGTACTTC. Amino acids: CASMGDSYYEQYF. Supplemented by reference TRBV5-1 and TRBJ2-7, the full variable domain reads KAGVTQTPRYLIKTRGQQVTLSCSPISGHRSVSWYQQTPGQGLQFLFEYFSETQRNKGNFPGRFSGRQFSNSRSEMNVSTLELGDSALYLCASMGDSYYEQYFGPGTRLTVT.

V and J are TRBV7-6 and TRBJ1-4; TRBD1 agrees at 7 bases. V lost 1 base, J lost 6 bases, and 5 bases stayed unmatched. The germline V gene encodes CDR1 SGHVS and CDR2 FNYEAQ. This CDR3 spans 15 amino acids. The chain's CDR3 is CASSLVGRGDEKLFF. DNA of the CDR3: TGTGCCAGCAGCTTAGTAGGCAGGGGGGATGAAAAACTGTTTTTT. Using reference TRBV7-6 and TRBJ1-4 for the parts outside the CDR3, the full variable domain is GAGVSQSPRYKVTKRGQDVALRCDPISGHVSLYWYRQALGQGPEFLTYFNYEAQQDKSGLPNDRFSAERPEGSISTLTIQRTEQRDSAMYRCASSLVGRGDEKLFFGSGTQLSVL.